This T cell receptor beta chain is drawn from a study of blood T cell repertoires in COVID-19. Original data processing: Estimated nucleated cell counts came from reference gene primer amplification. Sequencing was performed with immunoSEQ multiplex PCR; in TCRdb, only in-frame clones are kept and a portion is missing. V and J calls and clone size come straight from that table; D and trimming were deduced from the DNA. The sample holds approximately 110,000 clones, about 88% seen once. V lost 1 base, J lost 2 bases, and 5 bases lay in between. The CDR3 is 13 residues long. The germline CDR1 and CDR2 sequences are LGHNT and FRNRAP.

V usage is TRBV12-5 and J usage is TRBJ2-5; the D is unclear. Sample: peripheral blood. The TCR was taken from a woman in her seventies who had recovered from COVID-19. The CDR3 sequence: CASGLDPQETQYF. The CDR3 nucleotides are TGTGCTAGTGGTTTGGATCCACAAGAGACCCAGTACTTC.